This T cell receptor beta chain is from a study of CD8+ T cells in alopecia areata. Extracted RNA was reverse transcribed, and the resulting cDNA served as sequencing template. Some clones are missing from TCRdb's copy, which holds only in-frame ones; the method was immunoSEQ multiplex PCR. The sample lists some 58,000 clones, 46% occurring once. This clone was picked up a small number of times. Treatment here: oral pan-JAK inhibitor, 5-10 mg twice daily. With V trimmed by 6 bases and J by 4 bases, 8 bases remained unmatched. Germline-derived CDR1 and CDR2 are SQVTM and ANQGSEA. The CDR3 has 13 amino acids.

V gene TRBV29-1 combines with J gene TRBJ1-2; 7 bases fit TRBD1. This sequence was found in a human donor with alopecia areata. The sequencing used CD8+ T cells sorted from blood, collected at approximately week 36, from a patient treated with tofacitinib. CDR3 bases: TGCAGCGTCTCGACAGGGACGGGCTATGGCTACACCTTC. Translation gives CSVSTGTGYGYTF.